These 8 T cell receptor beta chains were all obtained from the same sample, sequenced in a study of shared clonotypes between healthy human individuals. Using immunoSEQ multiplex PCR, the repertoire was profiled, and TCRdb retains in-frame clones only, with some absent. The table has approximately 2.4 million clones, 95% seen once. Material: naive CD4+ T cells sorted from blood. This sample's subset: CD45RA+ positively selected. These receptors all stem from a man aged 18 to 35 in good health.

V usage is TRBV21-1 and J usage is TRBJ2-7; the D call TRBD1 from the table was never checked on the DNA. TRBV21-1 is described as a pseudogene. The CDR3 is 12 amino acids. In DNA form, the CDR3 reads TGTGCCAGCAGCAAAGCGTTGCAGGAGCAGTACTTC. It encodes CASSKALQEQYF.

This chain connects TRBV30 to TRBJ1-2; TRBD1 matches 8 bases. CDR1 is GTSNPN and CDR2 is SVGIG in the germline V gene (reference sequence). Losses at the gene ends were 5 bases for V and 2 bases for J; bases not matched to a gene: 10. The CDR3 runs to 15 residues. CDR3: CAWGFGTGYNYGYTF. The CDR3 DNA reads as TGTGCCTGGGGATTCGGGACAGGCTACAACTATGGCTACACCTTC.

In DNA form, the CDR3 reads TGTGCCATCAGTGCAGGGGAAAGCTCCTACGAGCAGTACTTC. The encoded protein is CAISAGESSYEQYF. V is TRBV10-3 and J is TRBJ2-7; weak D call: TRBD1 (6 bases). The CDR3 is 14 amino acids. V was clipped by 4 bases and J by 0 bases, with 10 bases between them. Germline V CDR1 and CDR2: ENHRY, SYGVKD.

Comment on this clone: This sample includes further DNA sequences coding for the same CDR3. The rearrangement joins TRBV5-1 to TRBJ1-1; D unresolved. The germline gives CDR1 SGHRS, CDR2 YFSETQ. V was trimmed by 1 base and J by 1 base, leaving 8 bases between them. This CDR3 has 14 amino acids. CDR3 in amino acids: CASSLSGGNTEAFF. CDR3 DNA: TGCGCCAGCAGCTTGTCAGGAGGGAACACTGAAGCTTTCTTT.

J is TRBJ1-1 and V is TRBV30; maybe TRBD1 (5 bases). The CDR3 loop spans 12 amino acids. Trimming took off 1 base at V and 11 bases at J, with 14 bases between the two ends. Germline lookup yields CDR1 GTSNPN and CDR2 SVGIG (reference sequence). Here the CDR3 DNA reads TGTGCCTGGAGTGGAGGACACGGGAGGGCTTTCTTT. This sequence encodes CAWSGGHGRAFF.

The V call is TRBV7-2, the J call TRBJ1-5; 7 nucleotides match TRBD1. CDR3 length: 15 amino acids. V gave up 5 bases and J gave up 7 bases; unmatched junction bases: 11. Germline CDR1 reads SGHTA; CDR2 reads FQGNSA. The CDR3 spells CASSPETGLGQPQHF. CDR3 sequence (DNA): TGTGCCAGCAGCCCCGAGACAGGGCTTGGGCAGCCCCAGCATTTT.

The rearrangement joins TRBV9 to TRBJ2-5; possible D gene TRBD1, 6 bases. From germline, CDR1 is SGDLS and CDR2 YYNGEE. The CDR3 is made up of 15 amino acids. Trimming took 4 bases from V and 5 from J, leaving 18 bases between them. CDR3 residues: CASSSGQKKGETQYF. In nucleotides, the CDR3 is TGTGCCAGCAGCAGCGGACAGAAAAAAGGCGAGACCCAGTACTTC.

CDR3 sequence (DNA): TGTGCCAGCAGTGACCCGGGACAGGGCTCCTACGAGCAGTACTTC. Its protein is CASSDPGQGSYEQYF. The rearrangement links TRBV25-1 to TRBJ2-7; 9 positions agree with TRBD1. The CDR3 extends over 15 amino acids. Germline V gene data show CDR1 as MGHDK and CDR2 as SYGVNS. Trimming removed 3 bases from V and 0 bases from J; junction bases left unmatched: 3.